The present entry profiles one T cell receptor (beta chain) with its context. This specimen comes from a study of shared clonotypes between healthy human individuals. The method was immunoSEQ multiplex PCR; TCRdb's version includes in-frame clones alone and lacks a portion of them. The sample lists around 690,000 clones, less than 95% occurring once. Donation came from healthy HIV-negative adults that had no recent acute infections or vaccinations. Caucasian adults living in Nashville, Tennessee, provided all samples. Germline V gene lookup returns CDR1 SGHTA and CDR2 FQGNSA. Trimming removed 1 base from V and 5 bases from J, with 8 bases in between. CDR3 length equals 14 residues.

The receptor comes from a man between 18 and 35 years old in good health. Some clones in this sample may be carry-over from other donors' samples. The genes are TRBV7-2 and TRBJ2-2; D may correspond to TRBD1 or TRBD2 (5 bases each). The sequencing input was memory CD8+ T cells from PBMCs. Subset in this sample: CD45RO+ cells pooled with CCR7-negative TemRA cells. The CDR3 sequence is CASSLEWGTGELFF. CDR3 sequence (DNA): TGTGCCAGCAGCTTAGAGTGGGGGACCGGGGAGCTGTTTTTT. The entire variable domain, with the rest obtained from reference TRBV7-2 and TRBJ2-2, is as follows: GAGVSQSPSNKVTEKGKDVELRCDPISGHTALYWYRQSLGQGLEFLIYFQGNSAPDKSGLPSDRFSAERTGGSVSTLTIQRTQQEDSAVYLCASSLEWGTGELFFGEGSRLTVL.